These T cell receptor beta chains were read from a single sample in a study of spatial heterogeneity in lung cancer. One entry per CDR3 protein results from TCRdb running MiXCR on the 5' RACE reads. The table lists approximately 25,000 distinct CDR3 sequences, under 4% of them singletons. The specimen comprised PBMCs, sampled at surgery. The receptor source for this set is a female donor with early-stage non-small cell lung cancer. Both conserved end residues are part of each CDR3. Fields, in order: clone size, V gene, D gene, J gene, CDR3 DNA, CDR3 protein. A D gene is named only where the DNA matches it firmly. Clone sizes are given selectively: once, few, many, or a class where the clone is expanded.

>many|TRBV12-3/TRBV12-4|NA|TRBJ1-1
TGTGCCAGCAGTTTTTTGTCGAACACTGAAGCTTTCTTT
CASSFLSNTEAFF
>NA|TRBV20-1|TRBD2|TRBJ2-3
TGCAGTGAAAGACTAGCGGGCACAGATACGCAGTATTTT
CSERLAGTDTQYF
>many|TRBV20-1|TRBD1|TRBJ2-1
TGCAGTGCTACCCGGACAGGGAGAGACAATGAGCAGTTCTTC
CSATRTGRDNEQFF
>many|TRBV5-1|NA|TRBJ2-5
TGCGCCAGCAGCCCTGGGGCTAACCAAGAGACCCAGTACTTC
CASSPGANQETQYF
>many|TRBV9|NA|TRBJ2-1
TGTGCCAGCAGCGTATTCCAGGGGGAGCAGTTCTTC
CASSVFQGEQFF
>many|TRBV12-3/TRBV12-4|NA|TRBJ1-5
TGTGCCAGCAGTTTCACAGGAAGCAATCAGCCCCAGCATTTT
CASSFTGSNQPQHF
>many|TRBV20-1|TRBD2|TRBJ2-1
TGCAGTGCTAGGCCGCTAGCGGGAAGATACAATGAGCAGTTCTTC
CSARPLAGRYNEQFF
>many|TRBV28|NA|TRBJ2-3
TGTGCCAGCAGCCCAGAACTTACAGGGACGCAGTATTTT
CASSPELTGTQYF
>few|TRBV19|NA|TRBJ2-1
TGTGCCAGTAGTACAGGCTGGACGGACAACAATGAGCAGTTCTTC
CASSTGWTDNNEQFF
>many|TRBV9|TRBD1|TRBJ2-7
TGTGCCAGCAGCGCACGGGACAGGGGGGCCTACGAGCAGTACTTC
CASSARDRGAYEQYF
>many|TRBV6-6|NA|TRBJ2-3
TGTGCCAGCCACTTCGCCGGGAGCACAGATACGCAGTATTTT
CASHFAGSTDTQYF
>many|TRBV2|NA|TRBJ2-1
TGTGCCAGCAGTACTGTGAATGAGCAGTTCTTC
CASSTVNEQFF
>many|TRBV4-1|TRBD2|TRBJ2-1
TGCGCCAGCAGCCAACTCTCACTAGCGGGAGGAAATGAGCAGTTCTTC
CASSQLSLAGGNEQFF
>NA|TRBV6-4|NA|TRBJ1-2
TGTGCCAGCAGTTCGTGGGGAGGCTACACCTTC
CASSSWGGYTF
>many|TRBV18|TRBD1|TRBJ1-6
TGTGCCAGCTCACCCCCGGGACAGAGAGGTTCACCCCTCCACTTT
CASSPPGQRGSPLHF
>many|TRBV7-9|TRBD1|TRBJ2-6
TGTGCCAGCAGCGTGGGACAGGGGATAATTGTCTCTGGGGCCAACGTCCTGACTTTC
CASSVGQGIIVSGANVLTF
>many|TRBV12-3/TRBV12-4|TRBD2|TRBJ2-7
TGTGCCAGCAGACCGGGGACTAGTCCCGGCGAGCAGTACTTC
CASRPGTSPGEQYF
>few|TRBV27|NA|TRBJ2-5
TGTGCCAGCAGTTCGAGTTGGGGTCCGGAGACCCAGTACTTC
CASSSSWGPETQYF
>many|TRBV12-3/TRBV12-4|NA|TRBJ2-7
TGTGCCAGCAGTTCCGGGCAGATCTACGAGCAGTACTTC
CASSSGQIYEQYF
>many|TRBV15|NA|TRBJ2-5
TGTGCCACCAGCAGAGATCAAGAGACCCAGTACTTC
CATSRDQETQYF
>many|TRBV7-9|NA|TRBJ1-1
TGTGCCAGCCGACCTACTGTGACATACAACACTGAAGCTTTCTTT
CASRPTVTYNTEAFF
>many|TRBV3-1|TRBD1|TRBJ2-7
TGTGCCAGCAGCACCTGGGACAGGGGCGGCGAGCAGTACTTC
CASSTWDRGGEQYF
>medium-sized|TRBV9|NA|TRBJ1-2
TGTGCCAGCAGCGTGGGTGGAGACTATGGCTACACCTTC
CASSVGGDYGYTF
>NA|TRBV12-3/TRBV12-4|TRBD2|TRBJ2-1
TGTGCCAGCAGGCCGGGACTAGCGGGAGCTGGCGAGCAGTTCTTC
CASRPGLAGAGEQFF
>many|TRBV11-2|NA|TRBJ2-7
TGTGCCAGCAAGCGGCGCGGGACCCCGGGCGAGCAGTACTTC
CASKRRGTPGEQYF
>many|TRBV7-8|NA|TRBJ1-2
TGTGCCAGCAGCCCCAGACAGACTAACTATGGCTACACCTTC
CASSPRQTNYGYTF
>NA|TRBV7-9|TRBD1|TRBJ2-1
TGTGCCAGCAGCCTCCGGACAGGGGGCGCGTTCTTC
CASSLRTGGAFF
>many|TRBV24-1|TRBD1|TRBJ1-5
TGTGCCACCGCTACAGGGGATCAGCCCCAGCATTTT
CATATGDQPQHF
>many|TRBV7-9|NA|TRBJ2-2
TGTGCCAGCAGCTTAGCGATTAGCAGTAACACCGGGGAGCTGTTTTTT
CASSLAISSNTGELFF
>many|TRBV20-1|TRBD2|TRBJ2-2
TGCAGTGCTAGAGATGAGCAATTACGACTAGCGGGGAACTCGAACACCGGGGAGCTGTTTTTT
CSARDEQLRLAGNSNTGELFF
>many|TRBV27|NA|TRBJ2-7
TGTGCCAGCAGTTTCCGGGGCGATACCTACGAGCAGTACTTC
CASSFRGDTYEQYF
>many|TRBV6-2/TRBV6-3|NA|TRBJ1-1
TGTGCCAGCAGTTACCCGTCGGGGGGCTTTGAAGCTTTCTTT
CASSYPSGGFEAFF
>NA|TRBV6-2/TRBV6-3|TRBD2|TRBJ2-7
TGTGCCAGCAGTTATAGCGGGAGCTACGAGCAGTACTTC
CASSYSGSYEQYF
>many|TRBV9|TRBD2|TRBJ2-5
TGTGCCAGCAGCGTGACTAGCGGGAGGCCACAAGAGACCCAGTACTTC
CASSVTSGRPQETQYF